This TCR beta chain was profiled in a study of T cells in Graves' hyperthyroidism and ophthalmopathy. Researchers amplified the TCR beta CDR3 regions from RNA transcripts. TCR CDR3 regions were first amplified by RT-PCR with HTBI primers. TCRdb called the multiplex PCR reads again in MiXCR, with one record for every CDR3 protein. The profile shows roughly 520,000 distinct CDR3 sequences, approximately 25% of them singletons. Overall study findings and caveats: Ophthalmopathy and stable hyperthyroidism were told apart by a 13 V-J model.

This clonotype was counted a few times. Its antigen is unidentified. Germline CDR1 GTSNPN, CDR2 SVGIG (reference sequence). The CDR3 is 13 residues long. V dropped 5 bases and J dropped 2; count of bases not matched to a gene: 3. Exclusion of patients followed from uncontrolled infection, other autoimmune disease, pregnancy or lactation. Out of 10 ml of fresh peripheral blood came the PBMCs. Source material: blood. The chain joins TRBV30 to TRBJ1-1; 9 bases map to TRBD1. The clonotype originates from a woman aged 30 to 39 with Graves' ophthalmopathy. Written as DNA, the CDR3 is TGTGCCTGGGGGGGACAGGGTAACACTGAAGCTTTCTTT. It translates to CAWGGQGNTEAFF. The full variable domain, completed using reference TRBV30 and TRBJ1-1, is SQTIHQWPATLVQPVGSPLSLECTVEGTSNPNLYWYRQAAGRGLQLLFYSVGIGQISSEVPQNLSASRPQDRQFILSSKKLLLSDSGFYLCAWGGQGNTEAFFGQGTRLTVV.